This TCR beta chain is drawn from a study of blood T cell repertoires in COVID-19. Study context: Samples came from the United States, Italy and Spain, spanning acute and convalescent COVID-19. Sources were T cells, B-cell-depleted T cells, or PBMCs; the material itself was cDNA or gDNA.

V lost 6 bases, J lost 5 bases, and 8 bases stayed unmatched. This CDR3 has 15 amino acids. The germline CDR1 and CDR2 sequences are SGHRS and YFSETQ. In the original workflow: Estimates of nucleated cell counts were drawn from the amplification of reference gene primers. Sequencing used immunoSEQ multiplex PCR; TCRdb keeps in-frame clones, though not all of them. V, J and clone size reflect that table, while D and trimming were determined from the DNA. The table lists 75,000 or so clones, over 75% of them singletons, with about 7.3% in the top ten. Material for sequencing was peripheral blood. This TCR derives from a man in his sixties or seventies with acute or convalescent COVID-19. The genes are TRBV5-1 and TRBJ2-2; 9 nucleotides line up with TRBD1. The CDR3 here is CASTLDRGYTGELFF. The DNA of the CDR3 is TGCGCCAGCACCCTGGACAGGGGATATACCGGGGAGCTGTTTTTT.